Listed below are T cell receptor beta chains from one sample, sequenced in a study of shared clonotypes between healthy human individuals. Libraries were prepared by immunoSEQ multiplex PCR; TCRdb keeps only in-frame clonotypes and omits some of them. Of millions of clones in the sample, roughly 94% were seen once. The sequencing sample was made of naive CD8+ T cells sorted from blood. The receptors derive from a man aged 18 to 30 in good health. CDR3s include the opening cysteine and the closing phenylalanine or tryptophan. D genes are given only for firm matches. The size field is filled for only some rows; it gives once, few, many or a size class.

j_gene: TRBJ1-1; v_gene: TRBV11-1; abundance: .; d_gene: .; CDR3nt: TGTGCCAGCAGCCCTGTCTATGGTACGAACACTGAAGCTTTCTTT; CDR3aa: CASSPVYGTNTEAFF
j_gene: TRBJ2-2; v_gene: TRBV28; abundance: .; d_gene: TRBD1; CDR3nt: TGTGCCAGCAGTTTCCGGACAGGGGGCGACACCGGGGAGCTGTTTTTT; CDR3aa: CASSFRTGGDTGELFF
j_gene: TRBJ2-6; v_gene: TRBV5-4; abundance: few; d_gene: .; CDR3nt: TGTGCCAGCAGCTTGGCTGGGGCCAACGTCCTGACTTTC; CDR3aa: CASSLAGANVLTF
j_gene: TRBJ2-1; v_gene: TRBV4-1; abundance: .; d_gene: TRBD2; CDR3nt: TGCGCCAGCACGTTGCAAGCGGGAGGCTCCTACAATGAGCAGTTCTTC; CDR3aa: CASTLQAGGSYNEQFF
j_gene: TRBJ2-3; v_gene: TRBV2; abundance: .; d_gene: TRBD2; CDR3nt: TGTGCCAGCATCAATAGCGGGAGTTCTTCCACAGATACGCAGTATTTT; CDR3aa: CASINSGSSSTDTQYF
j_gene: TRBJ2-5; v_gene: TRBV4-1; abundance: .; d_gene: .; CDR3nt: TGCGCCAGCAGCCAAGACCCAGACCAAGAGACCCAGTACTTC; CDR3aa: CASSQDPDQETQYF
j_gene: TRBJ2-1; v_gene: TRBV5-4; abundance: .; d_gene: .; CDR3nt: TGTGCCTACGACATAGGATTCTTC; CDR3aa: CAYDIGFF
j_gene: TRBJ2-7; v_gene: TRBV18; abundance: .; d_gene: .; CDR3nt: TGTGCCAGCTCACCTCCGTGTGACAGGGAGGTCTGCGAGCAGTACTTC; CDR3aa: CASSPPCDREVCEQYF
j_gene: TRBJ2-2; v_gene: TRBV30; abundance: .; d_gene: TRBD1; CDR3nt: TGTGCCTGGACCTCAGGGGGTACCGGGGAGCTGTTTTTT; CDR3aa: CAWTSGGTGELFF
j_gene: TRBJ1-1; v_gene: TRBV6-5; abundance: few; d_gene: .; CDR3nt: TGTGCCAGCAGCCATCAAGGGGAAGCTTTCTTT; CDR3aa: CASSHQGEAFF
j_gene: TRBJ1-1; v_gene: TRBV28; abundance: .; d_gene: TRBD1; CDR3nt: TGTGCCAGCAGCACAAACAGGGGAGCCACTGAAGCTTTCTTT; CDR3aa: CASSTNRGATEAFF
j_gene: TRBJ2-5; v_gene: TRBV5-6; abundance: .; d_gene: .; CDR3nt: TGTGCCAGCCTCGGGGCGACAGGAGCCCAAGAGACCCAGTACTTC; CDR3aa: CASLGATGAQETQYF
j_gene: TRBJ1-1; v_gene: TRBV19; abundance: .; d_gene: .; CDR3nt: TGTGCCAGTAGTATTTATTCTGAAGCTTTCTTT; CDR3aa: CASSIYSEAFF
j_gene: TRBJ2-3; v_gene: TRBV19; abundance: .; d_gene: TRBD1; CDR3nt: TGTGCCAGTAGTATAGGGCAGGGGGAAGATACGCAGTATTTT; CDR3aa: CASSIGQGEDTQYF
j_gene: TRBJ2-5; v_gene: TRBV5-4; abundance: once; d_gene: .; CDR3nt: TGTGCCAGCAGCTTGGGGGGTGAAGAGACCCAGTACTTC; CDR3aa: CASSLGGEETQYF
j_gene: TRBJ2-7; v_gene: TRBV11-2; abundance: .; d_gene: .; CDR3nt: TGTGCCAGCAGCTACGGGACCTACTACGAGCAGTACTTC; CDR3aa: CASSYGTYYEQYF
j_gene: TRBJ2-1; v_gene: TRBV30; abundance: .; d_gene: .; CDR3nt: TGTGCCTGGAGTTGGATAGCCCACTACAATGAGCAGTTCTTC; CDR3aa: CAWSWIAHYNEQFF
j_gene: TRBJ2-7; v_gene: TRBV25-1; abundance: .; d_gene: .; CDR3nt: TGTGCCAGCAGGGGGGATTCCTACGAGCAGTACTTC; CDR3aa: CASRGDSYEQYF
j_gene: TRBJ2-1; v_gene: TRBV19; abundance: .; d_gene: TRBD2; CDR3nt: TGTGCCAGTAGGACGACTAGCGGGGGCAATGAGCAGTTCTTC; CDR3aa: CASRTTSGGNEQFF
j_gene: TRBJ1-4; v_gene: TRBV27; abundance: .; d_gene: .; CDR3nt: TGTGCCAGCAGTTTACTAGGGTTCGGAGGTGAACTGTTTTTT; CDR3aa: CASSLLGFGGELFF
j_gene: TRBJ2-2; v_gene: TRBV6-5; abundance: .; d_gene: .; CDR3nt: TGTGCCAGCAGTTACTGGGCAGGGGTAGGCGGGGAGCTGTTTTTT; CDR3aa: CASSYWAGVGGELFF
j_gene: TRBJ2-3; v_gene: TRBV10-1; abundance: .; d_gene: TRBD1; CDR3nt: TGCGCCAGCAGTCCCGGGACAGGGGAGACAGATACGCAGTATTTT; CDR3aa: CASSPGTGETDTQYF
j_gene: TRBJ2-7; v_gene: TRBV10-2; abundance: once; d_gene: .; CDR3nt: TGCGCCAGCAGTTCCCTGGACGGGAGCAGCGAGCAGTACTTC; CDR3aa: CASSSLDGSSEQYF
j_gene: TRBJ2-7; v_gene: TRBV11-3; abundance: .; d_gene: TRBD1; CDR3nt: TGTGCCAGCAGCTTAGGACTGGGGACAGGGAACTACGAGCAGTACTTC; CDR3aa: CASSLGLGTGNYEQYF
j_gene: TRBJ1-1; v_gene: TRBV5-1; abundance: .; d_gene: TRBD1; CDR3nt: TGCGCCAGCAGCTTGGCAGGGGGCGAAGGTGAAGCTTTCTTT; CDR3aa: CASSLAGGEGEAFF
j_gene: TRBJ1-1; v_gene: TRBV27; abundance: once; d_gene: .; CDR3nt: TGTGCCAGCAGTCCTTTGATGATGAACACTGAAGCTTTCTTT; CDR3aa: CASSPLMMNTEAFF
j_gene: TRBJ2-1; v_gene: TRBV7-6; abundance: .; d_gene: .; CDR3nt: TGTGCCAGCAGCTTAGGCGAGACTACCCATGAGCAGTTCTTC; CDR3aa: CASSLGETTHEQFF
j_gene: TRBJ2-7; v_gene: TRBV5-8; abundance: .; d_gene: .; CDR3nt: TGTGCCAGCAGCGCGGGACAGTTATACGAGCAGTACTTC; CDR3aa: CASSAGQLYEQYF
j_gene: TRBJ2-7; v_gene: TRBV7-9; abundance: .; d_gene: TRBD1; CDR3nt: TGTGCCAGCAGCTTGCCTCCGACAGGGTCCCACGAGCAGTACTTC; CDR3aa: CASSLPPTGSHEQYF
j_gene: TRBJ1-1; v_gene: TRBV2; abundance: .; d_gene: TRBD1; CDR3nt: TGTGCCAGCAGGACAGGGATGTTCACTGAAGCTTTCTTT; CDR3aa: CASRTGMFTEAFF
j_gene: TRBJ1-5; v_gene: TRBV11-1; abundance: .; d_gene: .; CDR3nt: TGTGCCAGCTCCAATGGCGGGGATCAGCCCCAGCATTTT; CDR3aa: CASSNGGDQPQHF
j_gene: TRBJ2-7; v_gene: TRBV7-2; abundance: once; d_gene: TRBD1; CDR3nt: TGTGCCAGCACCCCCGGGGACAGGTTCCACGAGCAGTACTTC; CDR3aa: CASTPGDRFHEQYF
j_gene: TRBJ2-7; v_gene: TRBV6-5; abundance: once; d_gene: TRBD2; CDR3nt: TGTGCCAGCAGTTACTTGGCGGGAGCCGACGAGCAGTACTTC; CDR3aa: CASSYLAGADEQYF
j_gene: TRBJ1-2; v_gene: TRBV5-4; abundance: .; d_gene: .; CDR3nt: TGTGCCAGCAGCTTCGACGGCACTAACTATGGCTACACCTTC; CDR3aa: CASSFDGTNYGYTF
j_gene: TRBJ2-2; v_gene: TRBV2; abundance: .; d_gene: TRBD2; CDR3nt: TGTGCCAGCAGTGAAAGGCTAGCGGCCGGGGAGCTGTTTTTT; CDR3aa: CASSERLAAGELFF
j_gene: TRBJ1-5; v_gene: TRBV28; abundance: .; d_gene: .; CDR3nt: TGTGCCAGCAGCGTAGGCAGGGATCCTGGCAATCAGCCCCAGCATTTT; CDR3aa: CASSVGRDPGNQPQHF
j_gene: TRBJ2-1; v_gene: TRBV4-3; abundance: .; d_gene: TRBD1; CDR3nt: TGCGCCAGCAAATACGGGACAGGGGGTTATGGTGAGCAGTTCTTC; CDR3aa: CASKYGTGGYGEQFF
j_gene: TRBJ1-3; v_gene: TRBV27; abundance: .; d_gene: .; CDR3nt: TGTGCCAGCAGTTTCCCCCGGACCTCCTCTGGAAACACCATATATTTT; CDR3aa: CASSFPRTSSGNTIYF
j_gene: TRBJ2-5; v_gene: TRBV9; abundance: .; d_gene: .; CDR3nt: TGTGCCAGCAGTCGGGGGCGTGGCGTGGAGACCCAGTACTTC; CDR3aa: CASSRGRGVETQYF
j_gene: TRBJ2-7; v_gene: TRBV9; abundance: .; d_gene: .; CDR3nt: TGTGCCAGCAGCGCGGCCTATTACGAGCAGTACTTC; CDR3aa: CASSAAYYEQYF
j_gene: TRBJ1-1; v_gene: TRBV19; abundance: .; d_gene: TRBD1; CDR3nt: TGTGCCAGTAGCCCGACAGGGAACCAACCTAACACTGAAGCTTTCTTT; CDR3aa: CASSPTGNQPNTEAFF